This T cell receptor (beta chain) was captured by sequencing in a study of control samples from healthy donors and cancer patients. The repertoire was sequenced with immunoSEQ multiplex PCR; TCRdb's copy has only in-frame clones and lacks some. The sample shows 150,000 to 200,000 clones, 90% of them seen only once. CDR3 length equals 14 residues. Losses at the gene ends were 2 bases for V and 6 bases for J; bases not matched to a gene: 4. Germline V gives CDR1 GTSNPN, CDR2 SVGIG (reference sequence). This clonotype was sampled from a woman aged 50 to 60 in good health. The V and J genes are TRBV30 and TRBJ2-5, with 12 bases that match TRBD2. Sequencing was carried out using blood. CDR3 sequence reads: CAWSMTSGRQTQYF. The CDR3, as DNA: TGTGCCTGGAGTATGACTAGCGGGAGACAGACCCAGTACTTC.